The 20 T cell receptor beta chains given below trace back to one sample, sequenced in a study of shared clonotypes between healthy human individuals (dated by TCRdb to between 2020 and 2021). Receptor libraries were prepared by the immunoSEQ multiplex PCR assay. TCRdb's version of the immuneACCESS table is confined to in-frame rearrangements and falls short of the full clone set. An unresolved V gene accounts for under half of the shortfall where checked; the remainder is of unknown origin. The sample table records 2,100,000 or so clones; under 97% of these occur just once. Jointly, the top ten make up over 0.1% of the sample. Specimen: naive CD4+ T cells sorted from blood. This sample's cell subset or site label indicates: CD45RA+ positively selected. All receptors derive from a young man in good health.

In the case of this clone: Other nucleotide sequences in the sample specify the same CDR3. V is TRBV6-5 and J is TRBJ2-7; 8 nucleotides align to TRBD2. Losses at the gene ends were 6 bases for V and 1 base for J; bases not matched to a gene: 2. The CDR3 loop spans 13 amino acids. Germline loops: CDR1 MNHEY, CDR2 SVGAGI. The CDR3 region has the DNA TGTGCCAGCAGCAGCGGGGGATCCTACGAGCAGTACTTC. Translation: CASSSGGSYEQYF.

The chain joins TRBV7-2 to TRBJ2-7, with D possibly being TRBD1 (6 bases). The CDR3 sequence is 15 residues long. V was pared by 2 bases and J by 0 bases, with 11 bases between. CDR1 is SGHTA and CDR2 is FQGNSA in the germline V gene. CDR3 sequence reads: CASSLFRGPSYEQYF. The CDR3 coding sequence is TGTGCCAGCAGCTTATTCAGGGGCCCCTCCTACGAGCAGTACTTC.

J is TRBJ2-5 and V is TRBV28; D is ambiguous. The germline V gene encodes CDR1 MDHEN and CDR2 SYDVKM. V was cut by 6 bases and J by 11 bases, with 16 bases left in between. The CDR3 runs 12 residues. For the CDR3, the DNA is TGTGCCAGCAGGCCAAAGGGCCAAATTCAGTACTTC. This translates into CASRPKGQIQYF.

The gene calls are TRBV10-3 and TRBJ2-5, with 11 bases that match TRBD2. CDR1 is ENHRY, CDR2 SYGVKD, per germline. V shed 2 bases, J shed 5 bases, and the junction held 7 bases outside the gene matches. The CDR3 runs to 16 residues. CDR3 sequence: CAISETSGGREETQYF. The CDR3 region has the DNA TGTGCCATCAGTGAGACTAGCGGGGGCCGGGAGGAGACCCAGTACTTC.

V and J are TRBV6-5 and TRBJ1-6, with D hard to call. The CDR3 runs 10 residues. Germline CDR1 is MNHEY and CDR2 is SVGAGI. Trimming left V 4 bases short and J 11 bases short, with 3 bases between. The DNA for the CDR3 is TGTGCCAGCAGTTTGGCACCCCTCCACTTT. Its translation is CASSLAPLHF.

V usage is TRBV2 and J usage is TRBJ1-2; TRBD1 matches at 7 bases. The CDR3 contains 12 residues. J gave up 4 bases and V 9 bases, and 5 bases lay outside the gene matches. Germline V gene lookup returns CDR1 SNHLY and CDR2 FYNNEI. The CDR3 coding sequence is TGTGCCAGTGGACAGGATGGCTATGGCTACACCTTC. It is translated as CASGQDGYGYTF.

The genes are TRBV21-1 and TRBJ1-5. TRBV21-1 is a pseudogene segment. There are 17 residues in the CDR3. The chain's CDR3 is CASSKKWAGYSNQPQHF. CDR3 in DNA: TGTGCCAGCAGCAAAAAATGGGCGGGATATAGCAATCAGCCCCAGCATTTT.

The chain couples TRBV4-1 to TRBJ1-5, with D possibly TRBD1 on 6 matching bases. The CDR3 contains 14 residues. Germline values: CDR1 MGHRA, CDR2 YSYEKL. The V and J ends lost 4 bases and 3 bases respectively, with 10 bases between them. Written as DNA, the CDR3 is TGCGCCAGCAGCCGAACAGGGTTCAATCAGCCCCAGCATTTT. Translating it yields CASSRTGFNQPQHF.

The chain recombines TRBV11-2 with TRBJ1-1, with no clear D. CDR3 length equals 15 residues. Germline assignment: CDR1 SGHAT and CDR2 FQNNGV. V lost 1 base and J lost 0, with 9 bases in between. CDR3 coding DNA: TGTGCCAGCAGCTTAGGCCTGGGCGTGAACACTGAAGCTTTCTTT. This translates into CASSLGLGVNTEAFF.

This sequence joins TRBV28 and TRBJ1-2; 8 positions match TRBD1. CDR3 size: 14 residues. Germline V lookup: CDR1 MDHEN, CDR2 SYDVKM. V lost 7 bases to trimming and J lost 7 bases; unmatched junction nucleotides: 11. CDR3 sequence: CASTQQGAISGYTF. CDR3 coding DNA: TGTGCCAGCACCCAGCAGGGGGCGATTAGTGGCTACACCTTC.

The V gene is TRBV4-1, the J gene TRBJ2-1; 10 bases map to TRBD2. The V and J ends lost 1 base and 8 bases, in that order; junction bases with no gene match: 11. CDR3 size: 17 residues. Germline V gene sequence: CDR1 MGHRA, CDR2 YSYEKL. DNA of the CDR3: TGCGCCAGCAGCCAAGGAGGGCTAGCGGGAGTAAAGCATGAGCAGTTCTTC. Translated, it gives CASSQGGLAGVKHEQFF.

To note about this clone: One end of the junction is discordant with germline, which a read error may explain. The V call is TRBV2, the J call TRBJ2-7; unclear D gene. Germline CDR1 SNHLY, CDR2 FYNNEI. The length of the CDR3 is 12 residues. CDR3 nucleotide sequence: TGTGCCAGCAGTGAAGGTGGCATCACCGCCAACTTC. It translates to CASSEGGITANF.

The V gene is TRBV7-2, the J gene TRBJ1-1, with D unclear. CDR3 length: 13 residues. CDR1 and CDR2 from the germline V gene are SGHTA and FQGNSA. The ends were cut back, 6 bases at V and 0 bases at J, with 8 bases in the middle. CDR3 DNA sequence: TGTGCCAGCAGACCTTTCATGAACACTGAAGCTTTCTTT. Amino acids: CASRPFMNTEAFF. Drawing the rest from reference TRBV7-2 and TRBJ1-1, the complete variable domain is GAGVSQSPSNKVTEKGKDVELRCDPISGHTALYWYRQSLGQGLEFLIYFQGNSAPDKSGLPSDRFSAERTGGSVSTLTIQRTQQEDSAVYLCASRPFMNTEAFFGQGTRLTVV.

The chain joins TRBV28 to TRBJ1-2; 8 positions match TRBD1. Germline loops: CDR1 MDHEN, CDR2 SYDVKM. This CDR3 has 15 residues. The ends lost 6 bases at V and 2 bases at J; junction bases unmatched: 8. Here the CDR3 DNA reads TGTGCCAGCAGGCCGACAGGGGAAGGGAACTATGGCTACACCTTC. This encodes CASRPTGEGNYGYTF.

DNA for the CDR3: TGTGCCAGCAAAAGCGGGTTCTCCTACAATGAGCAGTTCTTC. It encodes CASKSGFSYNEQFF. The rearrangement links TRBV6-5 to TRBJ2-1, with D perhaps TRBD2 (6 bases). Deletions cut 7 bases from V and 0 bases from J, with 10 bases between. The germline CDR1 and CDR2 sequences are MNHEY and SVGAGI. The CDR3 consists of 14 residues.

V is TRBV4-1 and J is TRBJ2-3, with D possibly TRBD1 on 6 matching bases. The CDR3 has 16 amino acids. CDR1 is MGHRA and CDR2 is YSYEKL in the germline V gene. V lost 1 base to trimming and J lost 0 bases, with 11 bases between them. The CDR3: CASSQVRTVSTDTQYF. The CDR3 DNA sequence: TGCGCCAGCAGCCAAGTCCGGACAGTTAGCACAGATACGCAGTATTTT.

The chain links TRBV5-1 to TRBJ2-6; tentative D call: TRBD1 (5 bases). V was shortened by 3 bases and J by 0 bases, with 7 bases between the two germline ends. The CDR3 sequence is 15 residues long. CDR1 is SGHRS and CDR2 is YFSETQ in the germline V gene. CDR3 coding DNA: TGCGCCAGCAGCTGGGGCGACTCTGGGGCCAACGTCCTGACTTTC. This encodes CASSWGDSGANVLTF.

Comments on this clone: The same CDR3 is also encoded by other DNA sequences in this sample. The rearrangement joins TRBV6-5 to TRBJ2-7, with 8 bases identical to TRBD2. CDR1 is MNHEY, CDR2 SVGAGI, per germline. This CDR3 comprises 15 residues. After removal of 2 bases from V and 2 bases from J, the junction contained 5 bases not matched to a gene. The CDR3 is CASSYGAGGPYEQYF. CDR3 DNA: TGTGCCAGCAGTTACGGTGCGGGGGGCCCCTACGAGCAGTACTTC.

This clone occurred a few times. This sequence joins TRBV28 and TRBJ2-7, with D hard to call. The V gene's germline CDR1 is MDHEN and CDR2 SYDVKM. This CDR3 is built from 12 residues. V was shortened by 4 bases and J by 9 bases, with 13 bases between the two germline ends. CDR3 sequence: CASSSPRLGQYF. CDR3 sequence (DNA): TGTGCCAGCAGTTCCCCCCGACTGGGGCAGTACTTC.

A single count supports this clone. The sample has other DNA sequences that encode this CDR3 too. The chain combines TRBV5-1 with TRBJ2-2, with unresolved D. The length of the CDR3 is 12 residues. V was shortened by 4 bases and J by 6 bases, with 7 bases between the two germline ends. The germline CDR1 and CDR2 sequences are SGHRS and YFSETQ. CDR3 in amino acids: CASSLTAGELFF. The CDR3 DNA is TGCGCCAGCAGCCTGACGGCCGGGGAGCTGTTTTTT.